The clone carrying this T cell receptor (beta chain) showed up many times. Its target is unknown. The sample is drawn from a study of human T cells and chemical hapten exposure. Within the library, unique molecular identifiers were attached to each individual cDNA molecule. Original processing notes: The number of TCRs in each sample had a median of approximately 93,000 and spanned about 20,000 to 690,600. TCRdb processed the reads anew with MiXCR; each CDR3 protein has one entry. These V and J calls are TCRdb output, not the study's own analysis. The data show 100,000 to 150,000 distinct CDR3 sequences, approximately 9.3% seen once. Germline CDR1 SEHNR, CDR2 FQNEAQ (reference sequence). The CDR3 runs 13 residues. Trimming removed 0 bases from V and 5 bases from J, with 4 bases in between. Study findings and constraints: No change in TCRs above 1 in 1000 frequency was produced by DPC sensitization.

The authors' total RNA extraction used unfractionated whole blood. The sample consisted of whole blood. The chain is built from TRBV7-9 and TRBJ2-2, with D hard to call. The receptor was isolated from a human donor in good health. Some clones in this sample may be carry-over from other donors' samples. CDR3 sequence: CASSLAGTGELFF. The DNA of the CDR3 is TGTGCCAGCAGCTTAGCAGGGACCGGGGAGCTGTTTTTT.